This passage covers 8 T cell receptor beta chains from one sample sequenced in a study of shared clonotypes between healthy human individuals. Data came from immunoSEQ multiplex PCR; TCRdb stores just in-frame clones and leaves some out. This repertoire shows 2 million to 2.5 million clones, approximately 96% found once; its top ten account for roughly 0.13%. Sequences were obtained from naive CD4+ T cells sorted from blood. Sample subset: CD45RA+ positively selected. The receptor source for this set is a man younger than 35 in good health.

The J gene is TRBJ1-4, the V gene TRBV12-1; TRBD1, the table's D call, lacks a check against the DNA. TRBV12-1 is a pseudogene locus. CDR3 length equals 18 residues. The CDR3 region has the DNA TGTGCCAGCAGCTCTTCGGTTCACAGGGGAACTGGTAATGAAAAACTGTTTTTT. It yields the protein CASSSSVHRGTGNEKLFF.

The chain carries TRBV11-2 and TRBJ1-1; D is possibly TRBD1 (5 bases). This CDR3 spans 14 amino acids. The V end was cut by 3 bases, the J end by 3 bases, with 11 bases between. The germline gives CDR1 SGHAT, CDR2 FQNNGV. In DNA form, the CDR3 reads TGTGCCAGCAGCTTTGCAGCAGGGCACACTGAAGCTTTCTTT. Translated, it gives CASSFAAGHTEAFF.

The chain has TRBV11-2 and TRBJ1-1; D is undetermined. This CDR3 is built from 14 residues. CDR1 and CDR2 (germline): SGHAT, FQNNGV. With 4 bases removed from V and 4 bases from J, the gap between germline ends came to 13 bases. CDR3 loop: CASSSRPLGTEAFF. The DNA of the CDR3 is TGTGCCAGCAGCTCTCGCCCATTGGGCACTGAAGCTTTCTTT.

This chain links TRBV7-2 with TRBJ1-2; D unclear. Germline CDR1 is SGHTA and CDR2 is FQGNSA. This CDR3 spans 13 amino acids. Trimming shortened V by 5 bases and J by 4 bases, and 11 bases separated the two germline ends. The CDR3 sequence is CASSRTATYGYTF. The CDR3 nucleotides are TGTGCCAGCAGCCGAACAGCGACCTATGGCTACACCTTC.

This chain links TRBV5-4 with TRBJ1-4; TRBD1 might be the D (6 bases). The V and J ends lost 3 bases and 6 bases respectively, with 15 bases between them. This CDR3 region has 15 residues. Germline CDR1 SGHNT, CDR2 YYREEE (reference sequence). CDR3 DNA: TGTGCCAGCAGCTCCGTACAGGGCCTGGATGAAAAACTGTTTTTT. Protein sequence: CASSSVQGLDEKLFF.

This clone occurred once. The V call is TRBV19, the J call TRBJ2-2, with a weak D call TRBD2 (5 bases). Germline lookup yields CDR1 LNHDA and CDR2 SQIVND (reference sequence). The germline V and J ends were trimmed by 9 bases and 3 bases, with 14 bases remaining between them. This CDR3 is built from 14 residues. CDR3 sequence reads: CASEGSLDTGELFF. The CDR3 DNA sequence: TGTGCCAGCGAAGGGAGTTTGGACACCGGGGAGCTGTTTTTT.

V gene TRBV5-4 combines with J gene TRBJ2-1; TRBD2 agrees at 12 bases. Per the germline V gene, CDR1 is SGHNT and CDR2 is YYREEE (reference sequence). Losses at the gene ends were 0 bases for V and 9 bases for J; bases not matched to a gene: 4. The CDR3 is 15 residues long. CDR3 amino acids: CASSLALAGGGEQFF. As DNA, the CDR3 is TGTGCCAGCAGCTTGGCGCTAGCGGGAGGGGGTGAGCAGTTCTTC.

The chain carries TRBV10-2 and TRBJ2-7, with TRBD2 as a possible D gene (6 bases). Trimming took off 4 bases at V and 8 bases at J, with 24 bases between the two ends. The germline V gene encodes CDR1 WSHSY and CDR2 SAAADI. There are 16 residues in the CDR3. The CDR3 DNA reads as TGCGCCAGCAGTGGGAGCTCTAGCGCTCCGGACGGGAAGCAGTACTTC. Residues: CASSGSSSAPDGKQYF.